A single T cell receptor (beta chain) is shown here with its context. Its antigen is as yet unknown. Sorting of CD4+ cells into CD25+CD127- cells was performed for roughly 5 patients. Obtained from alopecia areata patients were lesional scalp punch biopsies along with peripheral blood. Cell sorting was applied to PBMCs, and CD4+ and CD8+ T cells were collected. Once RNA had been extracted, it was reverse transcribed into cDNA to act as the sequencing template. The repertoire was sequenced with immunoSEQ multiplex PCR; TCRdb's copy has only in-frame clones and lacks some. The data show 37,000 or so clones, roughly half seen once. These data originate in a study of CD8+ T cells in alopecia areata. Whole-study results and caveats: Sharing of TCRs across patients appeared less clear than in mice, possibly for HLA-related reasons.

CDR3 size: 14 residues. Deletions cut 1 base from V and 6 bases from J, with 10 bases between. From germline, CDR1 is MGHRA and CDR2 YSYEKL. Sequenced material: CD4+ Tregs sorted from blood. The V call is TRBV4-1, the J call TRBJ1-5; D gene unclear. This TCR came from a human donor with alopecia areata. The chain's CDR3 is CASSQAQNSQPQHF. The CDR3 DNA sequence: TGCGCCAGCAGCCAAGCACAGAACAGTCAGCCCCAGCATTTT.